This T cell receptor beta chain stems from a study of cytomegalovirus exposure and HLA in healthy donors. This clone was seen more than once but under ten times. The antigen is undetermined. Germline loops: CDR1 LGHNA, CDR2 YNFKEQ. The CDR3 is 16 amino acids. Trimming cost V 2 bases and J 5 bases, with 19 bases left between them. PCR involved 60 Vbeta and 13 Jbeta primers. Clones were sequenced by immunoSEQ multiplex PCR, and TCRdb holds only the in-frame ones, with some missing. The sample shows more than 95,000 clones, 15% to 20% of them seen only once. Study-wide findings and caveats: In most subjects, TCR beta sequences reportedly gave accurate predictions of HLA-A and HLA-B alleles. Researchers catalogued about 160 TCR beta chains as cytomegalovirus-associated. CMV antigen specificity of three CMV-associated chains was confirmed in vitro. Among TCR sequences, most were rare, though some public TCRs appeared in many donors.

The chain uses TRBV4-2 and TRBJ2-7; the D gene is possibly TRBD1 (7 bases). The sequenced sample was PBMCs. This clonotype originated in a female donor in good health and CMV-seropositive. CDR3 nucleotides: TGTGCCAGCAGCCAACGAGACAGGGCGGGAAGCCACGAGCAGTACTTC. It is translated as CASSQRDRAGSHEQYF.